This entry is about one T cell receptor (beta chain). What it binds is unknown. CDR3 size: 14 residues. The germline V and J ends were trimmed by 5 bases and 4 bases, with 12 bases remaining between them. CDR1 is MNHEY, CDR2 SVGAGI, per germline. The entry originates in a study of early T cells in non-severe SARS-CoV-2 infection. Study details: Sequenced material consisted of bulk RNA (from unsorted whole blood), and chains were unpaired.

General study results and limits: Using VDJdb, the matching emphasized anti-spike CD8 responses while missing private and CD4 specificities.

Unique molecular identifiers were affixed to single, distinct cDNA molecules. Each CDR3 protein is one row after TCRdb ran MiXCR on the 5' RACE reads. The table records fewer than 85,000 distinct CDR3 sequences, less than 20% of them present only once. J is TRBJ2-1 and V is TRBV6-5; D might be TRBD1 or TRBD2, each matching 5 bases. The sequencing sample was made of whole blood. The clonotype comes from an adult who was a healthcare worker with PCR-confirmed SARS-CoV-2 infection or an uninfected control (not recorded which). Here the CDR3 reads CASSEGTRYNEQFF. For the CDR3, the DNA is TGTGCCAGCAGTGAGGGGACCCGGTACAATGAGCAGTTCTTC.